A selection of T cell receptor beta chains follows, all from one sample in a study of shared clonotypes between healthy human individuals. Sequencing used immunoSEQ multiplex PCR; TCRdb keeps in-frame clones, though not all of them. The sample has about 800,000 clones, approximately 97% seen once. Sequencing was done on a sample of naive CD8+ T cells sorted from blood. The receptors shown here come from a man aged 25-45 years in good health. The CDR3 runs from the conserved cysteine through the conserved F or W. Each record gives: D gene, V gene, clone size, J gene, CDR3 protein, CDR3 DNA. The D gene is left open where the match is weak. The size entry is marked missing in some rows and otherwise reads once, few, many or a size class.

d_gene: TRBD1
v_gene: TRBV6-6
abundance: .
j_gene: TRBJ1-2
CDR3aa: CASRLQGGIYGYTF
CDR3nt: TGTGCCAGCAGATTACAGGGGGGGATCTATGGCTACACCTTC

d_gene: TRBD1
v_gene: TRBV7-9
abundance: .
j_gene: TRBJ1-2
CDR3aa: CASSLGQGGYYGYTF
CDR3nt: TGTGCCAGCAGCTTGGGACAGGGTGGATATTATGGCTACACCTTC

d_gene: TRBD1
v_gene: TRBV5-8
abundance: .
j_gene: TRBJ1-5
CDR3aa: CASSPGTAYSNQPQHF
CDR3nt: TGTGCCAGCAGCCCTGGGACAGCATATAGCAATCAGCCCCAGCATTTT

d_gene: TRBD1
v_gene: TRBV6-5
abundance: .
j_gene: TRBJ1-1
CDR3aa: CASSTGQGQEAFF
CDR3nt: TGTGCCAGCAGTACGGGACAGGGGCAGGAGGCTTTCTTT

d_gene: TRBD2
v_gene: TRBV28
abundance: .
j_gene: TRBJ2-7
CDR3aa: CASSLNPGLAGREQYF
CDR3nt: TGTGCCAGCAGTTTAAACCCTGGACTAGCGGGAAGGGAGCAGTACTTC

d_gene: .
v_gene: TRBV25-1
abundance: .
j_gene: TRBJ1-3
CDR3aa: CASSQRGWSGNTIYF
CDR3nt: TGTGCCAGCAGTCAAAGGGGGTGGTCTGGAAACACCATATATTTT

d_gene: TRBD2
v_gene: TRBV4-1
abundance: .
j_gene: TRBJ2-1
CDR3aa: CASSQGLLAESSFF
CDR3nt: TGCGCCAGCAGCCAAGGGCTACTAGCGGAGAGCTCGTTCTTC

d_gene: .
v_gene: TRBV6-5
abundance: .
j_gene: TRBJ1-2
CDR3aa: CASSNYNYGYTF
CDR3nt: TGTGCCAGCAGTAATTACAACTATGGCTACACCTTC

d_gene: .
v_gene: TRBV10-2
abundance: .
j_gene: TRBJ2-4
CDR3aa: CASSDGGQNIQYF
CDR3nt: TGCGCCAGCAGTGATGGGGGACAAAACATTCAGTACTTC

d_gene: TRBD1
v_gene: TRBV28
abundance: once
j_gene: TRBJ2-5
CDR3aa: CASGPGQGLGETQYF
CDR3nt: TGTGCCAGCGGTCCGGGACAGGGACTTGGGGAGACCCAGTACTTC

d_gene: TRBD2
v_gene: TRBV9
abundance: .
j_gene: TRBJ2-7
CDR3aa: CASSVTAGGFYEQYF
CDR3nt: TGTGCCAGCAGCGTGACTGCGGGAGGTTTTTACGAGCAGTACTTC

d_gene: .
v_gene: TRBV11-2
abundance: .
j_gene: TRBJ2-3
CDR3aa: CASSPYGGSTDTQYF
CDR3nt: TGTGCCAGCAGCCCCTATGGAGGTAGCACAGATACGCAGTATTTT

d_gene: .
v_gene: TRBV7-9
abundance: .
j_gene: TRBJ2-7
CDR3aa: CASSLAGSREAYEQYF
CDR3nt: TGTGCCAGCAGCTTAGCGGGCTCCAGGGAGGCCTACGAGCAGTACTTC

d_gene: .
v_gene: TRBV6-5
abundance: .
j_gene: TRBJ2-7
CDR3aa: CASSYSGESTYEQYF
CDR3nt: TGTGCCAGCAGTTACTCGGGGGAGTCAACCTACGAGCAGTACTTC

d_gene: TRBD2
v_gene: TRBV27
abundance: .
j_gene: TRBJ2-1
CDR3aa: CASSIGTSGKEQFF
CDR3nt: TGTGCCAGCAGCATCGGGACTAGCGGCAAGGAGCAGTTCTTC

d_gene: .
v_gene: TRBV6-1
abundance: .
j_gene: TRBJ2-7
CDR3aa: CASSEVTTVSYEQYF
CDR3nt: TGTGCCAGCAGTGAAGTGACGACAGTCTCCTACGAGCAGTACTTC

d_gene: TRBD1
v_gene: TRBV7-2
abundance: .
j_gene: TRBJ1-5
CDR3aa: CASSFGTGPQPQHF
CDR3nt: TGTGCCAGCAGCTTCGGGACAGGGCCTCAGCCCCAGCATTTT

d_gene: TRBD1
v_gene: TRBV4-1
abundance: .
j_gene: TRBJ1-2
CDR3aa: CASSQVGTGTNYGYTF
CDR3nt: TGCGCCAGCAGCCAAGTTGGGACAGGGACTAACTATGGCTACACCTTC

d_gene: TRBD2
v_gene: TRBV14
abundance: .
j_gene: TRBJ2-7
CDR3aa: CASSPGGRVSQYF
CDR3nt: TGTGCCAGCAGCCCAGGCGGGAGGGTCTCGCAGTACTTC

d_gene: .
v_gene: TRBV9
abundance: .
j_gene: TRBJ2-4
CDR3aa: CASSPAGGYKNIQYF
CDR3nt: TGTGCCAGCAGCCCCGCTGGAGGGTACAAAAACATTCAGTACTTC

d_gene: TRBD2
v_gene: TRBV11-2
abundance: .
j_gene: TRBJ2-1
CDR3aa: CASSSTPTSGGYNEQFF
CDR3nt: TGTGCCAGCAGCTCAACTCCAACTAGCGGGGGTTACAATGAGCAGTTCTTC

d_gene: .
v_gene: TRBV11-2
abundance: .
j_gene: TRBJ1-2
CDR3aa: CASSLEAGARNYGYTF
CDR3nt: TGTGCCAGCAGCTTGGAAGCGGGGGCGCGGAACTATGGCTACACCTTC

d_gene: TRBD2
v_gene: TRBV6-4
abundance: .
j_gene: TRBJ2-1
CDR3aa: CASSERGLAGVIEQFF
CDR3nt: TGTGCCAGCAGTGAGAGGGGACTAGCGGGAGTGATTGAGCAGTTCTTC